A selection of T cell receptor beta chains follows, all from one sample in a study of cytomegalovirus exposure and HLA in healthy donors. Measured with immunoSEQ multiplex PCR; TCRdb has only the in-frame clones, and not every one. Among 35,000 to 45,000 clones, roughly half were seen once, and the ten largest hold 9% to 13%. Sequencing used PBMCs. The receptors shown here come from a human donor in good health. CDR3s include the opening cysteine and the closing phenylalanine or tryptophan. D genes are given only for firm matches. The size field is filled for only some rows; it gives once, few, many or a size class.

CDR3aa: CASRTTTTISGANVLTF
CDR3nt: TGTGCCAGCAGGACGACAACCACGATCTCTGGGGCCAACGTCCTGACTTTC
v_gene: TRBV7-8
j_gene: TRBJ2-6
abundance: .
d_gene: .

CDR3aa: CASSVLSGTEAFF
CDR3nt: TGTGCCAGCAGCGTACTATCCGGGACTGAAGCTTTCTTT
v_gene: TRBV9
j_gene: TRBJ1-1
abundance: .
d_gene: .

CDR3aa: CASSQVSSTDTQYF
CDR3nt: TGTGCCAGCTCACAAGTAAGCTCCACAGATACGCAGTATTTT
v_gene: TRBV18
j_gene: TRBJ2-3
abundance: .
d_gene: .

CDR3aa: CSALPGTSVPGRSYNEQFF
CDR3nt: TGCAGCGCCCTACCCGGGACTAGCGTCCCTGGGCGCTCCTACAATGAGCAGTTCTTC
v_gene: TRBV29-1
j_gene: TRBJ2-1
abundance: few
d_gene: TRBD2

CDR3aa: CASSDPGLAGPSQNTGELFF
CDR3nt: TGCGCCAGCAGTGATCCGGGACTAGCGGGCCCCAGCCAGAACACCGGGGAGCTGTTTTTT
v_gene: TRBV10-1
j_gene: TRBJ2-2
abundance: few
d_gene: TRBD2

CDR3aa: CASSVEDRNTEAFF
CDR3nt: TGTGCCAGCAGCGTAGAAGACAGGAACACTGAAGCTTTCTTT
v_gene: TRBV9
j_gene: TRBJ1-1
abundance: .
d_gene: .

CDR3aa: CASSQERPLVGGYTF
CDR3nt: TGCGCCAGCAGCCAAGAACGTCCCCTTGTCGGGGGGTACACCTTC
v_gene: TRBV4-3
j_gene: TRBJ1-2
abundance: few
d_gene: .

CDR3aa: CASRGGTGGYEQYF
CDR3nt: TGTGCCAGCAGGGGCGGGACAGGGGGCTACGAGCAGTACTTC
v_gene: TRBV2
j_gene: TRBJ2-7
abundance: .
d_gene: TRBD1

CDR3aa: CSVQVINTEAFF
CDR3nt: TGCAGCGTTCAGGTAATAAACACTGAAGCTTTCTTT
v_gene: TRBV29-1
j_gene: TRBJ1-1
abundance: few
d_gene: .

CDR3aa: CASSRGGSWDATGYEQYF
CDR3nt: TGCGCCAGCAGCCGTGGGGGGAGCTGGGACGCTACGGGCTACGAGCAGTACTTC
v_gene: TRBV4-3
j_gene: TRBJ2-7
abundance: .
d_gene: .

CDR3aa: CASSRRGEGQDLAKNIQYF
CDR3nt: TGCGCCAGCAGCCGGCGGGGGGAAGGTCAGGACTTAGCCAAAAACATTCAGTACTTC
v_gene: TRBV4-1
j_gene: TRBJ2-4
abundance: .
d_gene: TRBD2

CDR3aa: CASGRFGGLSQYF
CDR3nt: TGCGCCAGCGGCCGTTTTGGGGGACTTTCGCAGTATTTT
v_gene: TRBV5-1
j_gene: TRBJ2-3
abundance: few
d_gene: .

CDR3aa: CATSIGRGTGTYKNQPQHF
CDR3nt: TGTGCCACCAGCATCGGCCGAGGGACAGGGACTTATAAAAATCAGCCCCAGCATTTT
v_gene: TRBV15
j_gene: TRBJ1-5
abundance: .
d_gene: TRBD1

CDR3aa: CATSAGGPHLYYEQYF
CDR3nt: TGTGCCACCTCTGCGGGGGGGCCTCATCTATACTACGAGCAGTACTTC
v_gene: TRBV6-4
j_gene: TRBJ2-7
abundance: .
d_gene: TRBD2

CDR3aa: CASTLSGGAGETQYF
CDR3nt: TGCGCCAGCACCCTCAGCGGGGGGGCAGGAGAGACCCAGTACTTC
v_gene: TRBV4-1
j_gene: TRBJ2-5
abundance: few
d_gene: TRBD2

CDR3aa: CASRRGQGNTEAFF
CDR3nt: TGTGCCAGTAGGAGGGGACAGGGAAACACTGAAGCTTTCTTT
v_gene: TRBV19
j_gene: TRBJ1-1
abundance: .
d_gene: TRBD1

CDR3aa: CASSQAPVGYTF
CDR3nt: TGTGCCAGCAGCCAAGCTCCTGTGGGCTACACCTTC
v_gene: TRBV7-9
j_gene: TRBJ1-2
abundance: few
d_gene: .

CDR3aa: CASSSGTSGHNEQFF
CDR3nt: TGTGCCAGCAGCTCCGGGACTAGCGGGCACAATGAGCAGTTCTTC
v_gene: TRBV7-2
j_gene: TRBJ2-1
abundance: few
d_gene: TRBD2

CDR3aa: CAISEARYLGTSFGDTQYF
CDR3nt: TGTGCCATCAGTGAGGCTCGGTACCTAGGGACAAGCTTCGGAGATACGCAGTATTTT
v_gene: TRBV10-3
j_gene: TRBJ2-3
abundance: .
d_gene: .

CDR3aa: CASSSARAGWTEAFF
CDR3nt: TGTGCCAGCAGCTCGGCCAGGGCAGGATGGACTGAAGCTTTCTTT
v_gene: TRBV7-9
j_gene: TRBJ1-1
abundance: .
d_gene: .

CDR3aa: CASNQRDREGNEQFF
CDR3nt: TGTGCCAGCAACCAACGGGACAGGGAGGGGAATGAGCAGTTCTTC
v_gene: TRBV28
j_gene: TRBJ2-1
abundance: .
d_gene: TRBD1

CDR3aa: CASRATTGGSYEQYF
CDR3nt: TGTGCCAGCAGGGCTACGACAGGAGGATCCTACGAGCAGTACTTC
v_gene: TRBV6-6
j_gene: TRBJ2-7
abundance: few
d_gene: .

CDR3aa: CASSLVQYEQYF
CDR3nt: TGTGCCAGCAGCTTAGTTCAGTACGAGCAGTACTTC
v_gene: TRBV7-2
j_gene: TRBJ2-7
abundance: .
d_gene: .

CDR3aa: CASSLGGSEDTQYF
CDR3nt: TGTGCCAGCAGCTTAGGCGGGAGTGAGGATACGCAGTATTTT
v_gene: TRBV11-3
j_gene: TRBJ2-3
abundance: few
d_gene: TRBD2

CDR3aa: CASRPGLADNEQFF
CDR3nt: TGCGCCAGCAGACCGGGACTAGCGGACAATGAGCAGTTCTTC
v_gene: TRBV4-3
j_gene: TRBJ2-1
abundance: few
d_gene: TRBD2

CDR3aa: CATSREQISYGYTF
CDR3nt: TGTGCCACCAGCAGAGAACAGATTTCCTATGGCTACACCTTC
v_gene: TRBV15
j_gene: TRBJ1-2
abundance: few
d_gene: .

CDR3aa: CASSTSREQFF
CDR3nt: TGTGCCAGCAGTACGAGCCGGGAGCAGTTCTTC
v_gene: TRBV6-5
j_gene: TRBJ2-1
abundance: .
d_gene: .

CDR3aa: CASIRGGVGTEAFF
CDR3nt: TGTGCCAGCATTAGGGGGGGGGTAGGTACTGAAGCTTTCTTT
v_gene: TRBV28
j_gene: TRBJ1-1
abundance: .
d_gene: .

CDR3aa: CASNTKTYNSPLHF
CDR3nt: TGTGCCAGCAACACAAAGACCTATAATTCACCCCTCCACTTT
v_gene: TRBV6-1
j_gene: TRBJ1-6
abundance: few
d_gene: .